Shown below are 28 T cell receptor beta chains from a single sample sequenced in a study of regulatory T cells in long-lasting Graves disease. Construction of the TCR beta libraries employed iRepertoire HTBI primers in conjunction with Arm-PCR of CDR3 regions. TCRdb reanalysed the multiplex PCR reads using MiXCR and keeps one entry per CDR3 protein. Of 300,000 to 500,000 distinct CDR3 sequences in the sample, roughly 20% were seen once. Time point described: persistent/refractory GD, antithyroid drugs over 5 years with positive TRAb. After RNA was extracted from PBMCs, the TCR library was made from it. The sample was peripheral blood mononuclear cells (PBMCs), taken when the disease was refractory, from a patient treated with antithyroid drugs. The source is a female donor with Graves disease.

V and J are TRBV29-1 and TRBJ1-1; D is possibly TRBD1 (6 bases). This CDR3 comprises 11 residues. Looked up from germline, CDR1 is SQVTM and CDR2 is ANQGSEA. The V and J ends lost 6 bases and 3 bases respectively, with 8 bases between them. CDR3 bases: TGCAGCGTACAGGGTTACACTGAAGCTTTCTTT. This encodes CSVQGYTEAFF.

Only a few counts were recorded for this clonotype. This rearrangement joins TRBV19 to TRBJ2-7; TRBD2 matches at 8 bases. V was pared by 5 bases and J by 3 bases, with 12 bases of the junction left unmatched. This CDR3 has 16 amino acids. The germline gives CDR1 LNHDA, CDR2 SQIVND (reference sequence). CDR3 sequence: CASSPWGLGGSYEQYF. The DNA for the CDR3 is TGTGCCAGTAGTCCCTGGGGACTAGGCGGCAGCTACGAGCAGTACTTC.

The genes are TRBV28 and TRBJ1-3; unclear D gene. In germline, CDR1 is MDHEN, CDR2 SYDVKM. Deletions cut 5 bases from V and 0 bases from J, with 17 bases between. CDR3 size: 17 residues. CDR3 in amino acids: CASSPRTPWSSGNTIYF. The CDR3 region has the DNA TGTGCCAGCAGTCCCCGGACTCCTTGGAGCTCTGGAAACACCATATATTTT.

This clonotype was counted ten times or more. J is TRBJ2-2 and V is TRBV12-3 or TRBV12-4; D is tentatively TRBD1 or TRBD2 (5 bases each). The V end was cut by 7 bases, the J end by 7 bases, with 16 bases between. The CDR3 runs 14 residues. The CDR3 nucleotides read TGTGCCAGCACTGGGGACGTCCCGCACGGGGAGCTGTTTTTT. It specifies CASTGDVPHGELFF.

This clonotype was seen only a few times. This chain uses TRBV19 with TRBJ2-2, with D possibly being TRBD2 (5 bases). Looked up from germline, CDR1 is LNHDA and CDR2 is SQIVND (reference sequence). This CDR3 is 16 amino acids long. V was pared by 2 bases and J by 4 bases, with 14 bases between. The CDR3 sequence: CASSIWVSGATGELFF. In nucleotides, the CDR3 is TGTGCCAGTAGTATATGGGTCAGCGGTGCCACCGGGGAGCTGTTTTTT.

This clonotype appeared a few times. The chain carries TRBV19 and TRBJ2-2, with D maybe TRBD2 (5 bases). The CDR3 totals 15 residues. Germline values: CDR1 LNHDA, CDR2 SQIVND (reference sequence). Trimming removed 0 bases from V and 2 bases from J, with 7 bases in between. CDR3 in DNA: TGTGCCAGTAGTATAGATGGAGGAAACACCGGGGAGCTGTTTTTT. Its translation: CASSIDGGNTGELFF.

This chain joins TRBV29-1 and TRBJ1-1; a possible D gene is TRBD1 (5 bases). The CDR3 is made up of 14 amino acids. Germline V lookup: CDR1 SQVTM, CDR2 ANQGSEA. With 6 bases removed from V and 1 base from J, the gap between germline ends came to 15 bases. The CDR3 DNA reads as TGCAGCGTCGCCGGGGGGGTATCGAACACTGAAGCTTTCTTT. Translating gives CSVAGGVSNTEAFF.

The chain carries TRBV9 and TRBJ1-1; 7 bases fit TRBD1. From germline, CDR1 is SGDLS and CDR2 YYNGEE. V shed 1 base, J shed 3 bases, and the junction held 3 bases outside the gene matches. This CDR3 region has 14 residues. This CDR3 is CASSVKGADTEAFF. In DNA form, the CDR3 reads TGTGCCAGCAGCGTAAAGGGGGCGGACACTGAAGCTTTCTTT.

The chain has TRBV28 and TRBJ2-1; 10 positions agree with TRBD2. The germline CDR1 and CDR2 sequences are MDHEN and SYDVKM. The V segment lost 6 bases and the J segment 6 bases; nucleotides outside the gene matches: 8. The CDR3 sequence is 15 residues long. The CDR3 region has the DNA TGTGCCAGCAGCTTACTCTCTAGCGGGAGCAATGAGCAGTTCTTC. Protein product: CASSLLSSGSNEQFF.

This clonotype was seen ten or more times. The chain carries TRBV2 and TRBJ2-7, with D unclear. V gave up 2 bases and J gave up 2 bases, with 4 bases separating them. This CDR3 is 12 amino acids long. Per the germline V gene, CDR1 is SNHLY and CDR2 is FYNNEI. In nucleotides, the CDR3 is TGTGCCAGCAGTGAATCCCCCTACGAGCAGTACTTC. This encodes CASSESPYEQYF.

This clonotype appeared a few times. The chain recombines TRBV19 with TRBJ2-2; D unresolved. CDR3 length: 13 amino acids. Germline CDR1 LNHDA, CDR2 SQIVND (reference sequence). Trimming removed 3 bases from V and 4 bases from J, with 6 bases in between. This CDR3 is CASSIPGTGELFF. CDR3 DNA: TGTGCCAGTAGTATCCCGGGCACCGGGGAGCTGTTTTTT.

In this sample, this clonotype turned up many times. The chain employs TRBV2 and TRBJ1-2; D is ambiguous. Germline lookup yields CDR1 SNHLY and CDR2 FYNNEI. The CDR3 sequence is 13 residues long. V was shortened by 0 bases and J by 4 bases, with 6 bases between the two germline ends. As DNA, the CDR3 is TGTGCCAGCAGTGAAGCGCTTACCTATGGCTACACCTTC. This translates into CASSEALTYGYTF.

The chain recombines TRBV2 with TRBJ2-1; 8 nucleotides line up with TRBD2. Germline V gene lookup returns CDR1 SNHLY and CDR2 FYNNEI. Trimming at V came to 1 base and at J to 3 bases, leaving 5 bases not matched to a gene. The length of the CDR3 is 16 residues. CDR3 DNA sequence: TGTGCCAGCAGTGAAGGGCGGGAGGCCCGCTACAATGAGCAGTTCTTC. Amino acids: CASSEGREARYNEQFF.

CDR3 amino acids: CASSLFGTSYTGELFF. CDR3 bases: TGTGCCAGCAGCTTATTTGGGACTAGCTACACCGGGGAGCTGTTTTTT. This chain joins TRBV7-8 and TRBJ2-2; 9 nucleotides align to TRBD2. This CDR3 comprises 16 residues. Trimming took 2 bases from V and 3 from J; bases not matched to a gene: 4. Per the germline V gene, CDR1 is SGHVS and CDR2 is FQNEAQ. The whole variable domain, remainder taken from reference TRBV7-8 and TRBJ2-2, is GAGVSQSPRYKVAKRGQDVALRCDPISGHVSLFWYQQALGQGPEFLTYFQNEAQLDKSGLPSDRFFAERPEGSVSTLKIQRTQQEDSAVYLCASSLFGTSYTGELFFGEGSRLTVL.

The V call is TRBV9, the J call TRBJ1-1; 9 bases line up with TRBD1. CDR3 length: 16 amino acids. V dropped 0 bases and J dropped 1; count of bases not matched to a gene: 4. Germline assignment: CDR1 SGDLS and CDR2 YYNGEE. The CDR3 nucleotides are TGTGCCAGCAGCGTAGCTCGGGACAGGGAGAACACTGAAGCTTTCTTT. This gives the protein CASSVARDRENTEAFF.

At least ten counts were recorded for this clonotype. V usage is TRBV27 and J usage is TRBJ2-5; 8 bases map to TRBD2. V gave up 3 bases and J gave up 3 bases; unmatched junction bases: 6. The V gene's germline CDR1 is MNHEY and CDR2 SMNVEV (reference sequence). The CDR3 is made up of 15 amino acids. CDR3 amino acids: CASSFGPGREETQYF. The DNA for the CDR3 is TGTGCCAGCAGTTTTGGCCCCGGGAGGGAAGAGACCCAGTACTTC.

V usage is TRBV6-1 and J usage is TRBJ1-2; D call uncertain. Per germline, CDR1 MNHNS and CDR2 SASEGT. The CDR3 has 13 residues. The V end was cut by 6 bases, the J end by 4 bases, with 12 bases between. The CDR3 DNA reads as TGTGCCAGCAGGAACCCCGGATTCTATGGCTACACCTTC. Its protein product is CASRNPGFYGYTF.

This clonotype has at least ten counts. CDR3 in amino acids: CSAETGVYEQYF. In DNA, the CDR3 is TGCAGTGCGGAGACAGGGGTATACGAGCAGTACTTC. The chain recombines TRBV20-1 with TRBJ2-7; 8 bases map to TRBD1. This CDR3 contains 12 residues. V gave up 6 bases and J gave up 4 bases; unmatched junction bases: 5. Per the germline V gene, CDR1 is DFQATT and CDR2 is SNEGSKA (reference sequence).

At least ten counts were recorded for this clonotype. The J gene is TRBJ2-7, the V gene TRBV7-2; 11 bases align to TRBD2. Germline V CDR1 and CDR2: SGHTA, FQGNSA. After removal of 5 bases from V and 0 bases from J, the junction contained 3 bases not matched to a gene. The CDR3 is 15 amino acids. The CDR3 loop is CASSITSGSSYEQYF. The CDR3 nucleotides are TGTGCCAGCAGCATCACTAGCGGGAGCTCCTACGAGCAGTACTTC.

The J gene is TRBJ2-2, the V gene TRBV10-2; 8 bases line up with TRBD1. Per the germline V gene, CDR1 is WSHSY and CDR2 is SAAADI. The CDR3 sequence is 17 residues long. Losses at the gene ends were 0 bases for V and 5 bases for J; bases not matched to a gene: 8. CDR3 DNA: TGCGCCAGCAGTGAGTCTTTGCAGGGGGCTGAGACCGGGGAGCTGTTTTTT. Protein sequence: CASSESLQGAETGELFF.

The chain uses TRBV7-2 and TRBJ2-7; tentative D call: TRBD1 (5 bases). The CDR3 loop spans 15 amino acids. V lost 5 bases, J lost 5 bases, and 19 bases lay in between. Per the germline V gene, CDR1 is SGHTA and CDR2 is FQGNSA. DNA for the CDR3: TGTGCCAGCAGCCCAAGAGCTAGGGGTAGTCACGAGCAGTACTTC. Translated: CASSPRARGSHEQYF.

This clonotype has at least ten counts. The V call is TRBV10-3, the J call TRBJ2-7; D could derive from TRBD1 or TRBD2 (5 bases each). Trimming took off 3 bases at V and 6 bases at J, with 9 bases between the two ends. Per the germline V gene, CDR1 is ENHRY and CDR2 is SYGVKD. The CDR3 covers 12 residues. The CDR3 here is CAISEGAGEQYF. As DNA, the CDR3 is TGTGCCATCAGTGAAGGGGCGGGCGAGCAGTACTTC.

This clonotype was seen a handful of times. The rearrangement uses TRBV20-1 and TRBJ1-1, with TRBD1 identical over 10 bases. CDR3 length: 19 amino acids. The germline V gene encodes CDR1 DFQATT and CDR2 SNEGSKA (reference sequence). V was clipped by 1 base and J by 3 bases; unmatched bases: 17. CDR3 residues: CSARGTGTGVEVSHTEAFF. The CDR3 coding sequence is TGCAGTGCTAGAGGTACCGGGACAGGGGTGGAGGTGAGTCACACTGAAGCTTTCTTT.

The V and J genes are TRBV19 and TRBJ1-2; D is ambiguous. This CDR3 has 13 residues. The V end lost 7 bases, the J end lost 0 bases, and 9 bases lay between the germline ends. Germline values: CDR1 LNHDA, CDR2 SQIVND (reference sequence). CDR3 nucleotide sequence: TGTGCCAGTAACTCAGGAGCTAACTATGGCTACACCTTC. Its protein is CASNSGANYGYTF.

This rearrangement joins TRBV28 to TRBJ1-5, with TRBD1 as a possible D gene (5 bases). V was cut by 8 bases and J by 2 bases, with 28 bases left in between. Germline CDR1 reads MDHEN; CDR2 reads SYDVKM. The CDR3 runs to 19 residues. The DNA for the CDR3 is TGTGCCAGCTTCAGGGTCTCTAGGTCCGGGGCCATAGGCAATCAGCCCCAGCATTTT. As protein: CASFRVSRSGAIGNQPQHF.

This clonotype was detected only a few times. This chain joins TRBV20-1 and TRBJ1-5; 9 nucleotides agree with TRBD1. Trimming cost V 6 bases and J 6 bases; bases outside gene matches: 6. The CDR3 has 13 residues. Germline CDR1 is DFQATT and CDR2 is SNEGSKA (reference sequence). The CDR3 region is CSANRGLSQPQHF. The CDR3 DNA reads TGCAGTGCCAACAGGGGGCTAAGTCAGCCCCAGCATTTT.

This chain joins TRBV12-3 or TRBV12-4 and TRBJ2-2, with TRBD2 as a possible D gene (5 bases). This CDR3 has 18 amino acids. The germline V and J ends were trimmed by 3 bases and 4 bases, with 21 bases remaining between them. The CDR3 region is CASSFNPGLNWATGELFF. Here the CDR3 DNA reads TGTGCCAGCAGTTTTAACCCTGGACTCAATTGGGCCACCGGGGAGCTGTTTTTT.

A few counts support this clonotype. This chain uses TRBV10-1 with TRBJ1-1, with D possibly being TRBD1 (6 bases). V was clipped by 3 bases and J by 8 bases, with 16 bases between them. CDR1 and CDR2 from the germline V gene are WNHNN and SYGVQD (reference sequence). CDR3 size: 14 residues. The CDR3 sequence is CASSEGQIFSEAFF. The CDR3 nucleotides are TGCGCCAGCAGTGAAGGACAGATTTTCTCCGAAGCTTTCTTT.